These T cell receptor beta chains were read from a single sample in a study of CD8 T cells in ankylosing spondylitis. From the 5' RACE reads, TCRdb called clonotypes with MiXCR, one entry per CDR3 protein. The sample consists of 250,000 to 400,000 distinct CDR3 sequences, around 10% of them appearing once. Sequences were obtained from blood, either unsorted or a sorted T cell fraction (not recorded which). The receptors originated from a female donor with ankylosing spondylitis or in good health (not recorded which). Both conserved end residues are part of each CDR3. D genes are given only for firm matches. Only part of the rows carry a size: once, few, many, or a class if the clone is expanded.

>-|many|TRBJ2-1|TRBV29-1
TGCAGCGTTGGCCTGCGCAATGAGCAGTTCTTC
CSVGLRNEQFF
>TRBD2|many|TRBJ2-7|TRBV15
TGTGCCACCAGCAGAAGCGGGAGCGTCTACGAGCAGTACTTC
CATSRSGSVYEQYF
>TRBD1|few|TRBJ2-4|TRBV11-3
TGTGCCAGCAGCCATTCACCTTTTTATACCCAGGGGGCTAAAGCCAAAAACATTCAGTACTTC
CASSHSPFYTQGAKAKNIQYF
>-|few|TRBJ1-1|TRBV7-2
TGTGCCAGCAGCCCTCGGAGGGGGACGTCGAACACTGAAGCTTTCTTT
CASSPRRGTSNTEAFF
>TRBD2|many|TRBJ2-7|TRBV20-1
TGCAGTGCTAGAGATCGAGCGGGGAATACCTACGAGCAGTACTTC
CSARDRAGNTYEQYF
>TRBD2|many|TRBJ2-1|TRBV20-1
TGCAGTGCTGAGCGGGGGGAAACTTACAATGAGCAGTTCTTC
CSAERGETYNEQFF
>-|many|TRBJ1-4|TRBV20-1
TGCAGTGCTCCAACAGGGAGCCCTAAGGGTGAAAAACTGTTTTTT
CSAPTGSPKGEKLFF
>TRBD2|many|TRBJ2-5|TRBV6-5
TGTGCCAGCAGTAACCCCCTAGCGGGGGCCGAAGAGACCCAGTACTTC
CASSNPLAGAEETQYF
>-|-|TRBJ2-3|TRBV7-2
TGTGCCAGCAGCTCTGTGGGAACCACAGATACGCAGTATTTT
CASSSVGTTDTQYF
>-|many|TRBJ1-1|TRBV5-1
TGCGCCAGCAGCAGCGACGGTTGGAACACTGAAGCTTTCTTT
CASSSDGWNTEAFF
>-|many|TRBJ2-3|TRBV5-1
TGCGCCAGCAGCCCCGGCATTGATACGCAGTATTTT
CASSPGIDTQYF
>-|-|TRBJ1-1|TRBV7-6
TGTGCCAGCAGCTTTTACTGTTTGGGGGTTAGGAACACTGAAGCTTTCTTT
CASSFYCLGVRNTEAFF
>-|few|TRBJ1-6|TRBV2
TGTGCCATCCGACGTCCGTATGGACCCCTCCACTTT
CAIRRPYGPLHF
>TRBD2|many|TRBJ2-7|TRBV27
TGTGCCAGCAGTTTAAGGGGAGGGGAGCAGTACTTC
CASSLRGGEQYF
>-|many|TRBJ2-2|TRBV20-1
TGCAGTGCTAGAGATCCGGCCGCCGGGGAGCTGTTTTTT
CSARDPAAGELFF
>-|few|TRBJ2-7|TRBV6-1
TGTGCCAGCAGGGGGTTCTCCTACGAGCAGTACTTC
CASRGFSYEQYF
>-|few|TRBJ2-2|TRBV7-3
TGTGCCAGCAGCTTATCACAGATTAACACCGGGGAGCTGTTTTTT
CASSLSQINTGELFF
>-|many|TRBJ2-1|TRBV5-1
TGCGCCAGCAGCTTGGACCCCCCAGCCCCAATAGCGTTCTTC
CASSLDPPAPIAFF
>-|many|TRBJ1-2|TRBV12-3/TRBV12-4
TGTGCCAGCAGACAGGCAGGAGCTAACTATGGCTACACCTTC
CASRQAGANYGYTF
>TRBD1|few|TRBJ2-7|TRBV20-1
TGCAGTGCTAGTGGGACAGAGGATACCTACGAGCAGTACTTC
CSASGTEDTYEQYF
>TRBD1|many|TRBJ1-2|TRBV29-1
TGCAGCGTTCCGGCAGGGGGCAACTATGGCTACACCTTC
CSVPAGGNYGYTF
>TRBD1|-|TRBJ2-7|TRBV19
TGTGCCAGTAGTCCCGGGGACAGGACGGGCGAGCAGTACTTC
CASSPGDRTGEQYF
>-|-|TRBJ1-5|TRBV3-1
TGTGCCAGCAGCCAAGATCTATCGGGTCAGCCCCAGCATTTT
CASSQDLSGQPQHF
>TRBD1|few|TRBJ2-2|TRBV19
TGTGCCAGTATGGACAGGGGGTATCCCGGGGAGCTGTTTTTT
CASMDRGYPGELFF
>TRBD2|few|TRBJ2-2|TRBV20-1
TGCAGTGCTAGTATTCTAGCGGGCACCGGGGAGCTGTTTTTT
CSASILAGTGELFF
>TRBD2|many|TRBJ2-7|TRBV25-1
TGTGCCAGCAAGAGGCTAGCGGGAGATGGCGAGCAGTACTTC
CASKRLAGDGEQYF
>-|many|TRBJ2-7|TRBV4-1
TGCGCCAGCAGCCAAGATGGCACGAACTCCTACGAGCAGTACTTC
CASSQDGTNSYEQYF
>-|many|TRBJ2-3|TRBV20-1
TGCAGTGCTAGTCCGGGACGGTTGACCAGGGATACGCAGTATTTT
CSASPGRLTRDTQYF
>-|many|TRBJ2-1|TRBV12-3/TRBV12-4
TGTGCCAGCAGTTTAACGGGATCCAATGAGCAGTTCTTC
CASSLTGSNEQFF
>-|-|TRBJ2-2|TRBV20-1
TGCAGTGCTAGAGCCCCGCCTGCCCTCACCGGGGAGCTGTTTTTT
CSARAPPALTGELFF
>-|few|TRBJ2-7|TRBV5-5
TGTGCCAGCAGCTTGGGACCGTTAGTCGCCTACGAGCAGTACTTC
CASSLGPLVAYEQYF
>TRBD1|many|TRBJ1-6|TRBV20-1
TGCAGTGCTCCGGCCGGGACAGGGGCTTCACCCCTCCACTTT
CSAPAGTGASPLHF
>-|-|TRBJ1-3|TRBV3-1
TGTGCCAGCAGCCGGTCGTCCAGGTCTGGAAACACCATATATTTT
CASSRSSRSGNTIYF
>TRBD1|many|TRBJ1-1|TRBV20-1
TGCAGTGCGCGGGACAGGGGTGAAGCTTTCTTT
CSARDRGEAFF
>TRBD1|-|TRBJ2-2|TRBV7-2
TGTGCCAGCAGTCGTAGACAGGGGACGAACACCGGGGAGCTGTTTTTT
CASSRRQGTNTGELFF